This T cell receptor (beta chain) emerged from a study of blood T cell repertoires in COVID-19. Study-wide context: COVID-19 samples, acute and convalescent, were from the United States, Italy and Spain. From T cells, B-cell-depleted T cells, or PBMCs came the material, which was cDNA or gDNA.

While infection was still active, Seattle patients were enrolled and then followed longitudinally. Generated by immunoSEQ multiplex PCR, the TCRdb table keeps only in-frame clones and is missing some. The data show about 430,000 clones, approximately 90% seen once. Between the trimmed V and J ends, which lost 3 bases and 9 bases, there was a span of 12 bases. This CDR3 spans 13 amino acids. Germline V lookup: CDR1 SGHTA, CDR2 FQGNSA. Material for sequencing was peripheral blood. The clonotype comes from a man aged 18 to 30 with COVID-19, enrolled during active disease. The chain employs TRBV7-2 and TRBJ2-4; D is unclear. CDR3 DNA: TGTGCCAGCAGCTTCATACAGTCAGGCATTCAGTACTTC. Translating it yields CASSFIQSGIQYF.